Following are 21 T cell receptor beta chains from one sample sequenced in a study of brain T cells in children with intractable seizures. TCRdb's copy holds only in-frame clones and misses some; the assay was immunoSEQ multiplex PCR. The top ten clones hold roughly 6.3% of a sample with about 40,000 clones, more than 80% of them seen once. The starting material was peripheral blood, obtained at surgery. Source of these receptors: a girl aged 2-10 years with tuberous sclerosis and intractable seizures.

This CDR3 reads CATSRVATGGDEQFF. CDR3 DNA sequence: TGTGCCACCAGCAGAGTTGCAACAGGCGGCGATGAGCAGTTCTTC. The chain employs TRBV15 and TRBJ2-1, with D maybe TRBD1 (5 bases). V was shortened by 1 base and J by 8 bases, with 15 bases between the two germline ends. The germline CDR1 and CDR2 sequences are LNHNV and YYDKDF (reference sequence). This CDR3 is 15 amino acids long.

V is TRBV7-9 and J is TRBJ2-3; possibly TRBD2 for D (6 bases). V lost 1 base and J 11 bases, leaving 22 bases between the germline ends. CDR3 length: 16 residues. CDR1 and CDR2 (germline): SEHNR, FQNEAQ (reference sequence). The chain's CDR3 is CASSLEVTSSVVGQYF. CDR3 sequence (DNA): TGTGCCAGCAGCTTAGAGGTTACTAGCTCCGTGGTGGGGCAGTATTTT. The variable domain in full, with the rest retrieved from reference TRBV7-9 and TRBJ2-3, is DTGVSQNPRHKITKRGQNVTFRCDPISEHNRLYWYRQTLGQGPEFLTYFQNEAQLEKSRLLSDRFSAERPKGSFSTLEIQRTEQGDSAMYLCASSLEVTSSVVGQYFGPGTRLTVL.

The chain carries TRBV12-3 or TRBV12-4 and TRBJ2-2; no clear D. Trimming pared 6 bases from V and 4 bases from J, leaving 9 bases between. The CDR3 is 13 residues long. CDR3 nucleotide sequence: TGTGCCAGCAGACCTAGTCTCACCGGGGAGCTGTTTTTT. Residues: CASRPSLTGELFF.

V usage is TRBV7-9 and J usage is TRBJ1-4; D is ambiguous. Between the trimmed V and J ends, which lost 2 bases and 0 bases, there was a span of 10 bases. This CDR3 contains 16 residues. Germline V gene data show CDR1 as SEHNR and CDR2 as FQNEAQ (reference sequence). The CDR3 sequence is CASSLLAPSTNEKLFF. CDR3 DNA sequence: TGTGCCAGCAGCTTATTGGCACCTTCAACTAATGAAAAACTGTTTTTT.

The chain recombines TRBV12-5 with TRBJ1-6; 8 bases align to TRBD1. The J segment lost 0 bases and the V segment lost 4 bases, leaving 5 bases of the junction unmatched. CDR3 size: 17 residues. Germline CDR1 reads LGHNT; CDR2 reads FRNRAP. The CDR3 protein is CASGSRTGSSYNSPLHF. The DNA of the CDR3 is TGTGCTAGTGGTTCTAGGACAGGGAGCTCCTATAATTCACCCCTCCACTTT. The entire variable domain, with the rest obtained from reference TRBV12-5 and TRBJ1-6, is as follows: DARVTQTPRHKVTEMGQEVTMRCQPILGHNTVFWYRQTMMQGLELLAYFRNRAPLDDSGMPKDRFSAEMPDATLATLKIQPSEPRDSAVYFCASGSRTGSSYNSPLHFGNGTRLTVT.

The chain joins TRBV2 to TRBJ1-2, with D maybe TRBD1 (5 bases). CDR3 length: 13 residues. Germline V CDR1 and CDR2: SNHLY, FYNNEI. V lost 8 bases and J lost 0, with 10 bases in between. DNA for the CDR3: TGTGCCAGCGGGGCCAGCCCTAACTATGGCTACACCTTC. The encoded protein is CASGASPNYGYTF.

The rearrangement joins TRBV7-2 to TRBJ2-5; TRBD2 matches 7 bases. V gave up 1 base and J gave up 2 bases; unmatched junction bases: 4. Germline V CDR1 and CDR2: SGHTA, FQGNSA. This CDR3 is 15 amino acids long. The CDR3 reads CASSLVGGGQETQYF. The CDR3 DNA reads TGTGCCAGCAGCTTAGTTGGGGGGGGACAAGAGACCCAGTACTTC.

This chain uses TRBV19 with TRBJ1-5; 10 nucleotides match TRBD1. This CDR3 has 17 amino acids. CDR1 and CDR2 (germline): LNHDA, SQIVND (reference sequence). The trim removed 5 bases at V and 1 base at J, leaving 8 bases unmatched. The CDR3 DNA sequence: TGTGCCAGTAGTGCCCGGGACAGGGGTAGGAGCAATCAGCCCCAGCATTTT. Its translation: CASSARDRGRSNQPQHF.

The genes are TRBV2 and TRBJ1-5; no definite D call. The CDR3 has 15 residues. Germline V gene sequence: CDR1 SNHLY, CDR2 FYNNEI. V was pared by 7 bases and J by 2 bases, with 15 bases between. The CDR3 nucleotides are TGTGCCAGCACAGAGGGATCTCAAGGCAATCAGCCCCAGCATTTT. It encodes CASTEGSQGNQPQHF.

The chain links TRBV30 to TRBJ1-2; 9 positions agree with TRBD1. V was pared by 3 bases and J by 6 bases, with 5 bases of the junction left unmatched. The CDR3 contains 13 residues. Germline values: CDR1 GTSNPN, CDR2 SVGIG (reference sequence). The CDR3 DNA reads TGTGCCTGGAGGTTGACAGGGGGTAATGGCTACACCTTC. The encoded protein is CAWRLTGGNGYTF.

The V and J genes are TRBV5-8 and TRBJ1-1; D perhaps matches TRBD1 (5 bases). V was clipped by 4 bases and J by 4 bases, with 14 bases between them. CDR3 size: 14 residues. Looked up from germline, CDR1 is SGHTS and CDR2 is YDEGEE. The CDR3 DNA follows: TGTGCCAGCAGCCTGGGGCAGCGGGGCACTGAAGCTTTCTTT. Translation: CASSLGQRGTEAFF. Combining the CDR3 with reference TRBV5-8 and TRBJ1-1 gives the whole variable domain EAGVTQSPTHLIKTRGQQATLRCSPISGHTSVYWYQQALGLGLQFLLWYDEGEERNRGNFPPRFSGRQFPNYSSELNVNALELEDSALYLCASSLGQRGTEAFFGQGTRLTVV.

This rearrangement joins TRBV4-2 to TRBJ1-4; 7 bases agree with TRBD1. The V gene end was trimmed by 8 bases and the J gene end by 2 bases; junction bases not matched to a gene: 5. Germline values: CDR1 LGHNA, CDR2 YNFKEQ. The CDR3 is 14 residues long. Here the CDR3 reads CASDPQGTNEKLFF. In DNA, the CDR3 is TGTGCCAGCGACCCACAGGGGACTAATGAAAAACTGTTTTTT.

The chain uses TRBV5-1 and TRBJ2-7; TRBD1 agrees at 7 bases. V dropped 4 bases and J dropped 1; count of bases not matched to a gene: 8. Per the germline V gene, CDR1 is SGHRS and CDR2 is YFSETQ. The CDR3 has 15 amino acids. The CDR3 reads CASSLTGYESYEQYF. The DNA for the CDR3 is TGCGCCAGCAGCCTGACAGGGTACGAATCCTACGAGCAGTACTTC.

Regarding this clone: The same CDR3 arises from other DNA sequences in this sample as well. V usage is TRBV19 and J usage is TRBJ2-2; D gene uncertain. CDR3 length equals 14 residues. Germline CDR1 reads LNHDA; CDR2 reads SQIVND (reference sequence). V was trimmed by 1 base and J by 2 bases, leaving 5 bases between them. CDR3 region: CASSIGGNTGELFF. The CDR3 DNA reads TGTGCCAGTAGTATAGGGGGAAACACCGGGGAGCTGTTTTTT.

V gene TRBV3-1 (or the pseudogene TRBV3-2) combines with J gene TRBJ1-1; the match to TRBD1 covers 7 bases. The CDR3 is 15 amino acids. CDR1 is LGHDT and CDR2 is YNNKEL in the germline V gene (reference sequence). Germline trimming cut 4 bases from V and 4 bases from J; bases unmatched to any gene: 9. The CDR3 protein is CASSRTDREATEAFF. CDR3 coding DNA: TGTGCCAGCAGCCGCACCGACAGGGAGGCCACTGAAGCTTTCTTT.

The V and J genes are TRBV15 and TRBJ1-5; D possibly corresponds to TRBD1 (5 bases). V was clipped by 0 bases and J by 9 bases, with 15 bases between them. Germline-derived CDR1 and CDR2 are LNHNV and YYDKDF (reference sequence). CDR3 length: 15 residues. CDR3 sequence reads: CATSREGQGHRPQHF. CDR3 nucleotides: TGTGCCACCAGCAGAGAAGGACAAGGCCATCGGCCCCAGCATTTT.

The chain joins TRBV19 to TRBJ2-2; D uncertain. V lost 6 bases, J lost 1 base, and 6 bases lay in between. The germline V gene has CDR1 LNHDA and CDR2 SQIVND (reference sequence). The CDR3 loop spans 13 amino acids. The CDR3 DNA follows: TGTGCCAGTAGAAACAGGAACACCGGGGAGCTGTTTTTT. Protein: CASRNRNTGELFF. Using reference TRBV19 and TRBJ2-2 for the parts outside the CDR3, the full variable domain is DGGITQSPKYLFRKEGQNVTLSCEQNLNHDAMYWYRQDPGQGLRLIYYSQIVNDFQKGDIAEGYSVSREKKESFPLTVTSAQKNPTAFYLCASRNRNTGELFFGEGSRLTVL.

The chain is built from TRBV24-1 and TRBJ2-3; D possibly corresponds to TRBD1 (5 bases). V was cut by 2 bases and J by 6 bases, with 11 bases left in between. The CDR3 is made up of 14 amino acids. Germline CDR1 KGHDR, CDR2 SFDVKD. The CDR3 loop reads CATSDYRQGDTQYF. The CDR3 DNA follows: TGTGCCACCAGTGATTATAGGCAGGGCGATACGCAGTATTTT.

The CDR3 nucleotides are TGTGCCAGCAGCCAAGAGGATACGCAGTATTTT. Translating gives CASSQEDTQYF. The rearrangement joins TRBV7-6 to TRBJ2-3; D not resolved. The CDR3 loop spans 11 amino acids. From germline, CDR1 is SGHVS and CDR2 FNYEAQ. Trimming removed 5 bases at V and 6 bases at J, with 6 bases between.

This clone is termed medium-sized. The V call is TRBV4-2, the J call TRBJ2-2, with D possibly being TRBD2 (6 bases). The germline V and J ends were trimmed by 0 bases and 1 base, with 9 bases remaining between them. This CDR3 comprises 16 residues. Germline CDR1 and CDR2: LGHNA and YNFKEQ. The CDR3 loop reads CASSQDRGGNTGELFF. In DNA, the CDR3 is TGTGCCAGCAGCCAAGATCGGGGAGGGAACACCGGGGAGCTGTTTTTT.

The V call is TRBV7-3, the J call TRBJ2-7, with D uncertain. The CDR3 is 13 residues long. The V end lost 5 bases, the J end lost 1 base, and 9 bases lay between the germline ends. CDR1 SGHTA and CDR2 FQGTGA come from the germline V gene. The CDR3 DNA is TGTGCCAGCAGCGATGACATTTCCTACGAGCAGTACTTC. It translates to CASSDDISYEQYF.